This T cell receptor beta chain appears in the sequencing data of a study of cytomegalovirus exposure and HLA in healthy donors. This clone has a single count. Antigen unknown. Primers: 60 Vbeta forward and 13 Jbeta reverse. TCRdb keeps only in-frame clones here, not all; method: immunoSEQ multiplex PCR. The data show 130,000 or so clones, approximately 70% seen once. General study findings and limits: Per a later analysis, HLA-associated TCR beta chains showed more clonal expansion than other, equally common TCR beta chains. Reports state that TCR beta sequences accurately predicted most subjects' HLA-A and HLA-B alleles.

V lost 3 bases to trimming and J lost 4 bases; unmatched junction nucleotides: 8. The CDR3 totals 15 residues. Germline CDR1 LNHDA, CDR2 SQIVND (reference sequence). The sequence was collected from a man younger than 35 in good health and CMV-seronegative. This sequence joins TRBV19 and TRBJ2-5; 7 bases fit TRBD1. The sequenced sample was PBMCs. The CDR3 sequence is CASSMNRGGGETQYF. CDR3 nucleotide sequence: TGTGCCAGTAGTATGAACAGGGGCGGCGGAGAGACCCAGTACTTC.